Below are 13 T cell receptor beta chains sequenced from a single sample in a study of cytomegalovirus exposure and HLA in healthy donors. Researchers ran the PCR with 60 Vbeta and 13 Jbeta primers. Here immunoSEQ multiplex PCR was the method, and the copy in TCRdb shows in-frame clones only, minus some. The sample yields about 210,000 clones, around 86% seen once. Sequenced input: PBMCs. The receptors derive from a woman aged 50 to 65 in good health and CMV-seropositive.

This clone was counted a single time. This rearrangement joins TRBV2 to TRBJ1-5; no reliable D call. V lost 7 bases and J 1 base, leaving 11 bases between the germline ends. The length of the CDR3 is 14 residues. CDR1 is SNHLY and CDR2 is FYNNEI in the germline V gene. In nucleotides, the CDR3 is TGTGCCAGCAACACACAGAGAAGCAATCAGCCCCAGCATTTT. It encodes CASNTQRSNQPQHF.

The CDR3 loop is CASSADSGTSEGYTF. The CDR3 bases are TGTGCCAGCAGCGCGGACTCCGGGACATCTGAAGGCTACACCTTC. The genes are TRBV9 and TRBJ1-2; D perhaps matches TRBD1 (6 bases). Germline V CDR1 and CDR2: SGDLS, YYNGEE. V was cut by 3 bases and J by 8 bases, with 20 bases left in between. The CDR3 contains 15 residues.

This clone has more than one count but fewer than ten. The V and J genes are TRBV5-4 and TRBJ1-4; 7 bases match TRBD1. Losses at the gene ends were 0 bases for V and 1 base for J; bases not matched to a gene: 6. The CDR3 sequence is 17 residues long. Per the germline V gene, CDR1 is SGHNT and CDR2 is YYREEE (reference sequence). For the CDR3, the DNA is TGTGCCAGCAGCTTGGCCGGGACAGCCAAAACTAATGAAAAACTGTTTTTT. This translates into CASSLAGTAKTNEKLFF.

The rearrangement links TRBV6-1 to TRBJ2-7, with a tentative D call TRBD2 (5 bases). Germline V gene sequence: CDR1 MNHNS, CDR2 SASEGT. The CDR3 covers 12 residues. The V end was cut by 2 bases, the J end by 9 bases, with 11 bases between. The CDR3: CASSESQSGQYF. The CDR3 coding sequence is TGTGCCAGCAGTGAAAGTCAGAGCGGGCAGTACTTC.

The V and J genes are TRBV5-4 and TRBJ2-1, with TRBD1 as a possible D gene (5 bases). V lost 2 bases and J 4 bases, leaving 7 bases between the germline ends. In germline, CDR1 is SGHNT, CDR2 YYREEE (reference sequence). The CDR3 is made up of 13 amino acids. The CDR3 spells CASSLDSYNEQFF. CDR3 nucleotides: TGTGCCAGCAGCTTAGACAGTTACAATGAGCAGTTCTTC.

This clone was found a few times. The gene calls are TRBV9 and TRBJ2-3; 7 bases are shared with TRBD1. This CDR3 has 14 residues. Germline values: CDR1 SGDLS, CDR2 YYNGEE. V lost 7 bases, J lost 2 bases, and 7 bases stayed unmatched. The CDR3 protein is CASGLGQATDTQYF. The DNA of the CDR3 is TGTGCCAGCGGATTAGGACAGGCCACAGATACGCAGTATTTT.

The rearrangement uses TRBV6-5 and TRBJ2-2, with no clear D. V was shortened by 6 bases and J by 3 bases, with 5 bases between the two germline ends. This CDR3 is built from 12 residues. Germline V CDR1 and CDR2: MNHEY, SVGAGI. CDR3 coding DNA: TGTGCCAGCAGGTCATACACCGGGGAGCTGTTTTTT. Its protein is CASRSYTGELFF.

V usage is TRBV5-1 and J usage is TRBJ2-5; D perhaps matches TRBD1 (6 bases). Per germline, CDR1 SGHRS and CDR2 YFSETQ. V was trimmed by 0 bases and J by 5 bases, leaving 14 bases between them. This CDR3 contains 15 residues. CDR3 sequence: CASSLAVGGNETQYF. The DNA for the CDR3 is TGCGCCAGCAGCTTGGCCGTAGGGGGTAATGAGACCCAGTACTTC.

The V gene is TRBV5-1, the J gene TRBJ2-1; 8 nucleotides agree with TRBD1. This CDR3 region has 14 residues. V lost 4 bases to trimming and J lost 7 bases; unmatched junction nucleotides: 7. Germline V lookup: CDR1 SGHRS, CDR2 YFSETQ. The CDR3 protein is CASSARTGLNEQFF. CDR3 DNA sequence: TGCGCCAGCAGCGCCCGGACAGGGCTAAATGAGCAGTTCTTC.

This rearrangement joins TRBV7-3 to TRBJ2-2, with D unclear. The V end lost 5 bases, the J end lost 5 bases, and 12 bases lay between the germline ends. The CDR3 length is 14 residues. Looked up from germline, CDR1 is SGHTA and CDR2 is FQGTGA. CDR3 sequence: CASSPPGRTGELFF. The CDR3 DNA reads TGTGCCAGCAGCCCCCCGGGTCGGACCGGGGAGCTGTTTTTT.

The V call is TRBV6-4, the J call TRBJ2-7; 11 bases are a match to TRBD2. The CDR3 spans 14 residues. Germline V gene data show CDR1 as MRHNA and CDR2 as SNTAGT. Trimming took 6 bases from V and 4 from J; bases not matched to a gene: 5. The CDR3 protein is CASSVAGGPYEQYF. In nucleotides, the CDR3 is TGTGCCAGCAGCGTAGCGGGGGGGCCGTACGAGCAGTACTTC.

The chain links TRBV9 to TRBJ1-6; 7 bases are shared with TRBD1. V gave up 2 bases and J gave up 10 bases; unmatched junction bases: 6. Germline CDR1 SGDLS, CDR2 YYNGEE. This CDR3 comprises 14 residues. The CDR3 DNA follows: TGTGCCAGCAGCGTCACAGGGGAAGGGTCACCCCTCCACTTT. This encodes CASSVTGEGSPLHF.

This clone was seen a few times. The V and J genes are TRBV11-3 and TRBJ2-2; 7 positions match TRBD1. J was trimmed by 0 bases and V by 5 bases; bases with no gene match: 0. This CDR3 has 14 residues. Germline loops: CDR1 SGHNT, CDR2 YENEEA. In DNA form, the CDR3 reads TGTGCCAGCAGCCAGGGGGCGAACACCGGGGAGCTGTTTTTT. Protein: CASSQGANTGELFF. Full variable domain (outside the CDR3, taken from reference TRBV11-3 and TRBJ2-2): EAGVVQSPRYKIIEKKQPVAFWCNPISGHNTLYWYLQNLGQGPELLIRYENEEAVDDSQLPKDRFSAERLKGVDSTLKIQPAELGDSAVYLCASSQGANTGELFFGEGSRLTVL.